This T cell receptor (beta chain) emerged from a study of cytomegalovirus exposure and HLA in healthy donors. Study-level points and caveats: What was likely a sequencing artifact was a cluster of highly shared sequence variants. Donor immune exposure was known only as CMV serostatus. What TCR beta sequences reportedly achieved was accurate prediction of HLA-A and HLA-B alleles in most subjects.

The PCR had 60 Vbeta and 13 Jbeta primers. Only in-frame clones appear in the TCRdb table, and some are missing; sequencing was by immunoSEQ multiplex PCR. The sample includes 150,000 to 200,000 clones, around four fifths of them seen just once. The CDR3 loop spans 18 amino acids. From germline, CDR1 is SGHRS and CDR2 YFSETQ. V shed 4 bases and J 5 bases; nucleotides not matched to a gene: 21. Among the donors, all were healthy bone marrow donors. The table lists this clone with a few counts. The antigen is unknown. The rearrangement joins TRBV5-1 to TRBJ2-7; 7 positions agree with TRBD2. Sequences were obtained from PBMCs. This receptor was identified in a young man in good health and CMV-seropositive. The CDR3 bases are TGCGCCAGCAGCGACCTCTCCCGAGGCGGGGGAGGAACCCACGAGCAGTACTTC. Translating gives CASSDLSRGGGGTHEQYF. Full variable domain (rest looked up from reference TRBV5-1 and TRBJ2-7): KAGVTQTPRYLIKTRGQQVTLSCSPISGHRSVSWYQQTPGQGLQFLFEYFSETQRNKGNFPGRFSGRQFSNSRSEMNVSTLELGDSALYLCASSDLSRGGGGTHEQYFGPGTRLTVT.